Reported below is one T cell receptor (beta chain). Antigen unknown. CDR1 is MGHRA and CDR2 is YSYEKL in the germline V gene. V gave up 6 bases and J gave up 3 bases; unmatched junction bases: 13. This CDR3 region has 17 residues. The sample originates from a study of cytomegalovirus exposure and HLA in healthy donors. Study conclusions and caveats: Later analysis identified a missense DCLRE1C variant that was linked to TCR beta V- and J-gene trimming.

PCR used 60 Vbeta primers and 13 Jbeta primers. Sequencing used immunoSEQ multiplex PCR; TCRdb keeps in-frame clones, though not all of them. The sample records about 250,000 clones, around 80% being singletons. The V and J genes are TRBV4-1 and TRBJ2-3, with 9 nucleotides matching TRBD2. Sequenced material: PBMCs. This TCR was sampled from a boy between 10 and 17 years old in good health and CMV-seronegative. This CDR3 reads CASRLNAGLARTDTQYF. The CDR3 coding sequence is TGCGCCAGCAGACTCAACGCGGGACTAGCACGTACAGATACGCAGTATTTT.